This T cell receptor beta chain was captured by sequencing in a study of blood T cells in healthy people across ages. The sample providers were healthy Caucasian people from Russia, aged about 6 to 95. In germline, CDR1 is SGHTA, CDR2 FQGTGA. Trimming removed 5 bases at V and 10 bases at J, with 20 bases between. This CDR3 is 14 amino acids long. With a J-beta primer mix and a sample-barcoded 5' primer, a second PCR ran about 6 to 11 cycles. TCRdb itself ran the 5' RACE reads through MiXCR, one entry per CDR3 protein. This table has roughly 1.9 million distinct CDR3 sequences, around 40% appearing once.

The sample consisted of blood. The sequence derives from a human donor in good health. The chain combines TRBV7-3 with TRBJ1-2; D might be TRBD1 (5 bases). The CDR3 DNA reads TGTGCCAGCAGCACCTCCGGGACTTATCGGGACTACACCTTC. This gives the protein CASSTSGTYRDYTF. The full variable domain, rest sourced from reference TRBV7-3 and TRBJ1-2, is GAGVSQTPSNKVTEKGKYVELRCDPISGHTALYWYRQSLGQGPEFLIYFQGTGAADDSGLPNDRFFAVRPEGSVSTLKIQRTERGDSAVYLCASSTSGTYRDYTFGSGTRLTVV.